This T cell receptor (gamma chain) was sequenced for a study of γδ T cells in repeated Plasmodium falciparum infection. On the study more broadly: Age- and gender-matched Australian children served as comparison for malaria-exposed Malian children.

This clone was seen repeatedly, ten times or more. Antigen: not known. TCRdb's protein for this DNA is that of a much larger clone and differs from the translation at residue 16, likely a read error; the protein shown is the DNA translation. Both TRG and TRD chains were sequenced from each sorted sample. TCRdb called clones from the multiplex PCR reads again using CATT. The sample includes about 14,000 gamma-chain clones, 1.5% to 2% of them seen just once. Flow sorting of PBMC yielded separate Vgamma9/Vdelta2+ and Vdelta2-negative gammadelta T cell populations for bulk repertoire analysis. Overall study results and limits: Waves of new clonotype selection appeared after repeated controlled infections in Vdelta2-negative, largely Vdelta1+, gammadelta T cells. Vdelta2-negative gammadelta repertoires appeared less diverse and less shared in Malian than Australian children.

From germline, CDR1 is GITISATS and CDR2 ISYDGTV (reference sequence). The CDR3 extends over 17 amino acids. With 1 base clipped from V and 15 bases from J, the junction kept 23 bases outside the gene matches. The chain recombines TRGV9 with TRGJP1. The J gene is not listed in TCRdb, so it was assigned here from a DNA match to germline. The TCR sequence derives from a pool of human donors (malaria-infected and uninfected, not separated). Sequencing input: gamma-delta T cells from blood. Here the CDR3 reads CALWEVPKELGKKIKIF. CDR3 DNA sequence: TGTGCCTTGTGGGAGGTCCCAAAAGAGTTGGGCAAAAAAATCAAGATATTT.